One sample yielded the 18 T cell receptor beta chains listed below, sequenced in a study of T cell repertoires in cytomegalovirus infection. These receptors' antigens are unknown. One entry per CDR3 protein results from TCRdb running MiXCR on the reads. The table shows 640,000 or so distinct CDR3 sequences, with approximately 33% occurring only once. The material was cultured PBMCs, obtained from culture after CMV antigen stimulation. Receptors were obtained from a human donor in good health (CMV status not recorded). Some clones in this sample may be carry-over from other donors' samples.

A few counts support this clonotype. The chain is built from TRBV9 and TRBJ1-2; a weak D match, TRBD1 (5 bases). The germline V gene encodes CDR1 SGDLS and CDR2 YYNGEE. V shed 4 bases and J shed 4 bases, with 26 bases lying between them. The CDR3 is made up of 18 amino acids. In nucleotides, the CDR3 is TGTGCCAGCAGCCCTCTCATGGGGGGTCCGGGGGTTGTCTATGGCTACACCTTC. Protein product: CASSPLMGGPGVVYGYTF.

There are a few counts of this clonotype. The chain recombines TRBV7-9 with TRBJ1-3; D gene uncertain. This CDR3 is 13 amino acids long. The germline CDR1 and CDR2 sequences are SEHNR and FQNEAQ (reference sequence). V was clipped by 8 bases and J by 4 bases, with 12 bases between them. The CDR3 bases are TGTGCCAGCGGGGTCGGGAGAGGAAACACCATATATTTT. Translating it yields CASGVGRGNTIYF.

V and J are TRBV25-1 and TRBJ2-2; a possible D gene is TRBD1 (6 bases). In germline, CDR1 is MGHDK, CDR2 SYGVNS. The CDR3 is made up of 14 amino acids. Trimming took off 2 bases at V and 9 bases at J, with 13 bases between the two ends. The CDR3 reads CASSETGQRRELFF. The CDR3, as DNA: TGTGCCAGCAGTGAAACAGGACAGAGGCGGGAGCTGTTTTTT.

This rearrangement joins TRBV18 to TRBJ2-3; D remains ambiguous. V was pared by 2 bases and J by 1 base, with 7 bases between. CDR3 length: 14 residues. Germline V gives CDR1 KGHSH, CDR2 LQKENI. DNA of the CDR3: TGTGCCAGCTCACCAATAATCCGCACAGATACGCAGTATTTT. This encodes CASSPIIRTDTQYF.

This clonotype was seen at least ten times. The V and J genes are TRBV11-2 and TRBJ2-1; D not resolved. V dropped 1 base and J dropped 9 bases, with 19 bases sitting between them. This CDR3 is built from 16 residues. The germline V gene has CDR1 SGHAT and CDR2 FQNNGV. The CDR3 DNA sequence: TGTGCCAGCAGCTTAGCGAAGCAGGCTCTGTCAGGTGAGCAGTTCTTC. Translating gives CASSLAKQALSGEQFF.

CDR3 residues: CASSQGPTGDSGANVLTF. The CDR3 bases are TGCGCCAGCAGCCAAGGCCCGACAGGGGACTCTGGGGCCAACGTCCTGACTTTC. V gene TRBV4-3 combines with J gene TRBJ2-6, with 8 bases lining up with TRBD1. The CDR3 spans 18 residues. V lost 1 base and J lost 0; bases outside the gene matches: 5. The germline gives CDR1 LGHNA, CDR2 YSLEER.

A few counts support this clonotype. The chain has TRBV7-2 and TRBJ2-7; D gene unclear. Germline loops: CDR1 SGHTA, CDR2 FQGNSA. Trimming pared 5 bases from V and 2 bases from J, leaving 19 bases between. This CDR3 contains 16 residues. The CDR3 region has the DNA TGTGCCAGCAGCCCGAGCTGGGGTCGACCTACCTACGAGCAGTACTTC. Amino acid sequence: CASSPSWGRPTYEQYF.

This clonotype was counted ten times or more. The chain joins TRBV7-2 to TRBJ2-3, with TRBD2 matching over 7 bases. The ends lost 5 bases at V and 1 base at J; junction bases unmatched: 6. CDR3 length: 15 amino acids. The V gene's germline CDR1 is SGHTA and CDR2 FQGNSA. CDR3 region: CASSRRGSGTDTQYF. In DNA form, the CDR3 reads TGTGCCAGCAGCCGGCGGGGGTCGGGCACAGATACGCAGTATTTT.

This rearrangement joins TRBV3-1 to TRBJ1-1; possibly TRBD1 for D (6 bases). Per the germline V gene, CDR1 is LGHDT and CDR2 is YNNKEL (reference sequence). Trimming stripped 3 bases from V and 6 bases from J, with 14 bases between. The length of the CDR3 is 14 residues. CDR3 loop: CASSQRGRGAEAFF. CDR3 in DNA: TGTGCCAGCAGCCAGCGGGGGCGCGGGGCTGAAGCTTTCTTT. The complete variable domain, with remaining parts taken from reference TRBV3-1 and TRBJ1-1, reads DTAVSQTPKYLVTQMGNDKSIKCEQNLGHDTMYWYKQDSKKFLKIMFSYNNKELIINETVPNRFSPKSPDKAHLNLHINSLELGDSAVYFCASSQRGRGAEAFFGQGTRLTVV.

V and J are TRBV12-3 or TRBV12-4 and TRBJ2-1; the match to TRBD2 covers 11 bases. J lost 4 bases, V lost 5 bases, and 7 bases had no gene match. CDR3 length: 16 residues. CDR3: CASSLTSGSRYNEQFF. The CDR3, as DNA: TGTGCCAGCAGTCTCACTAGCGGGAGTCGTTACAATGAGCAGTTCTTC.

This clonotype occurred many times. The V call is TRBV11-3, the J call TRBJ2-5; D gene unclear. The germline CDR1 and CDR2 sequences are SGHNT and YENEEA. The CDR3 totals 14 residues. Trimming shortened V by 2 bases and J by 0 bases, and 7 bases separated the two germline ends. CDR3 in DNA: TGTGCCAGCAGCTTATCGGGTGACCAAGAGACCCAGTACTTC. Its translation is CASSLSGDQETQYF.

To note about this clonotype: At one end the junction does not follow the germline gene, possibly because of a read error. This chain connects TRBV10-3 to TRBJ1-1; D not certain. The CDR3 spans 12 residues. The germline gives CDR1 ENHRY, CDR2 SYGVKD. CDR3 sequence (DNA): TGTGCCATCGGTGAGAGGAACACTGAAGCTTTCTTT. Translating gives CAIGERNTEAFF.

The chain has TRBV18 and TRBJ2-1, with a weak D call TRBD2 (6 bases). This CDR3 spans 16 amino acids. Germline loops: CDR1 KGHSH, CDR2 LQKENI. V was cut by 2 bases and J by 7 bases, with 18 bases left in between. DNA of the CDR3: TGTGCCAGCTCACCAGGGACTGGGACTCCTTGGAATGAGCAGTTCTTC. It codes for CASSPGTGTPWNEQFF.

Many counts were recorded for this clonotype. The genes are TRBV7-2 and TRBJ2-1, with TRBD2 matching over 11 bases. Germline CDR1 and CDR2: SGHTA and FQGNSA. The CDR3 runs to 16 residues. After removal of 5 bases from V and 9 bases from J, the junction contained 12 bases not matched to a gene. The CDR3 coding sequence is TGTGCCAGCAGCCCAATAGGTAGCGGGGGGGCTTTTGAGCAGTTCTTC. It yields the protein CASSPIGSGGAFEQFF.

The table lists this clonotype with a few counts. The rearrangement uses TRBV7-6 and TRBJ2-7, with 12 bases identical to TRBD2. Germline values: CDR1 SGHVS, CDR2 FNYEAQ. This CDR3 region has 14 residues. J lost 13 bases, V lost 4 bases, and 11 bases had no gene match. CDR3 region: CASSYQEPSGREYF. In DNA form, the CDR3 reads TGTGCCAGCAGCTACCAAGAACCTAGCGGGAGGGAATACTTC.

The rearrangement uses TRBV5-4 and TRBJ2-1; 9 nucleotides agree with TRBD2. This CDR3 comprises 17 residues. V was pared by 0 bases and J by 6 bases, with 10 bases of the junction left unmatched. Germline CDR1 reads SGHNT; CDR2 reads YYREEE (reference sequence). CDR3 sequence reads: CASSLGSGTSFGNEQFF. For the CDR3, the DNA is TGTGCCAGCAGCTTGGGGAGTGGGACTAGCTTTGGCAATGAGCAGTTCTTC.

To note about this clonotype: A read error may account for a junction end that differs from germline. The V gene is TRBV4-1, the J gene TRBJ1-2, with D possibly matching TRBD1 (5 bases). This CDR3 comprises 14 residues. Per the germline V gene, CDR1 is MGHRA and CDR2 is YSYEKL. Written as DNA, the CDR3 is TGTGCCAGCAGCCTAGGGAGCCAGGGATATGGCTACACCTTC. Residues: CASSLGSQGYGYTF.

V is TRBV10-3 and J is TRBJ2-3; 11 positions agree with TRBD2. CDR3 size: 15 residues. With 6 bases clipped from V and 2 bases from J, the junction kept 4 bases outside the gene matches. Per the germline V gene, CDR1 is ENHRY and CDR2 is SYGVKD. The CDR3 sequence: CAIRELAGVTDTQYF. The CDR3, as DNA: TGTGCCATCAGGGAACTAGCGGGGGTCACAGATACGCAGTATTTT.